The 30 T cell receptor beta chains listed next were all sequenced from one sample in a study of T cell responses to AZD1222 COVID-19 vaccine. The data were produced by immunoSEQ multiplex PCR, yet TCRdb's version contains in-frame clones alone and is incomplete. The data contain roughly 33,000 clones, 78% of them singletons. The sample was peripheral blood, taken 28 days after the second AZD1222 dose. The receptors were gathered from an adult who received the AZD1222 COVID-19 vaccine.

The chain has TRBV10-3 and TRBJ2-7; TRBD2 agrees at 14 bases. The CDR3 spans 17 residues. Germline CDR1 ENHRY, CDR2 SYGVKD. Germline trimming cut 6 bases from V and 4 bases from J; bases unmatched to any gene: 11. The CDR3 nucleotides read TGTGCCATCAGACCCCGACTAGCGGGAGGGTATAGATACGAGCAGTACGTC. Protein: CAIRPRLAGGYRYEQYV.

The V gene is TRBV18, the J gene TRBJ2-7; 7 positions match TRBD1. J lost 0 bases, V lost 0 bases, and 2 bases had no gene match. The germline V gene encodes CDR1 KGHSH and CDR2 LQKENI. This CDR3 region has 15 residues. DNA of the CDR3: TGTGCCAGCTCACCACCGGGGACAGTCTCCTACGAGCAGTACTTC. Translated: CASSPPGTVSYEQYF.

The chain uses TRBV13 and TRBJ1-4; TRBD1 might be the D (5 bases). Trimming took 3 bases from V and 5 from J, leaving 13 bases between them. This CDR3 comprises 15 residues. Germline CDR1 and CDR2: PRHDT and FYEKMQ (reference sequence). For the CDR3, the DNA is TGTGCCAGCAGCTTCGGAGACAGTAGGAATGAAAAACTGTTTTTT. Residues: CASSFGDSRNEKLFF.

The chain uses TRBV5-1 and TRBJ2-1; D is unclear. V shed 0 bases and J shed 0 bases, with 7 bases lying between them. The CDR3 consists of 15 residues. Germline CDR1 and CDR2: SGHRS and YFSETQ. The chain's CDR3 is CASSLGTNSYNEQFF. The CDR3 region has the DNA TGCGCCAGCAGCTTGGGAACCAACTCCTACAATGAGCAGTTCTTC.

The genes are TRBV4-2 and TRBJ2-4; TRBD2 is a possible D gene (5 bases). Germline lookup yields CDR1 LGHNA and CDR2 YNFKEQ. Trimming stripped 0 bases from V and 0 bases from J, with 6 bases between. This CDR3 is built from 15 residues. The CDR3: CASSQELGAKNIQYF. DNA of the CDR3: TGTGCCAGCAGCCAAGAACTAGGAGCCAAAAACATTCAGTACTTC.

The chain joins TRBV5-4 to TRBJ1-2; D remains ambiguous. The ends were cut back, 3 bases at V and 1 base at J, with 4 bases in the middle. The CDR3 has 12 residues. CDR1 and CDR2 from the germline V gene are SGHNT and YYREEE (reference sequence). The CDR3 protein is CASSSDNYGYTF. The CDR3 DNA follows: TGTGCCAGCAGCTCAGATAACTATGGCTACACCTTC.

This clone was counted once. The chain joins TRBV10-1 to TRBJ2-3; D remains ambiguous. The V end was cut by 6 bases, the J end by 1 base, with 17 bases between. This CDR3 is built from 16 residues. Germline CDR1 is WNHNN and CDR2 is SYGVQD (reference sequence). CDR3 coding DNA: TGCGCCAGCAGCTTGGATTTGGTCAAGGGCACAGATACGCAGTATTTT. Protein product: CASSLDLVKGTDTQYF.

This chain uses TRBV3-1 (or the pseudogene TRBV3-2) with TRBJ2-7; D is perhaps TRBD1 (7 bases). Germline V CDR1 and CDR2: LGHDT, YNNKEL (reference sequence). Trimming shortened V by 0 bases and J by 9 bases, and 21 bases separated the two germline ends. There are 16 residues in the CDR3. CDR3: CASSQDYGRGDVGQYF. Written as DNA, the CDR3 is TGTGCCAGCAGCCAAGATTACGGCAGGGGGGACGTGGGGCAGTACTTC.

The chain has TRBV7-2 and TRBJ1-5; D perhaps matches TRBD1 (5 bases). The CDR3 is made up of 13 amino acids. Trimming left V 5 bases short and J 7 bases short, with 12 bases between. Per the germline V gene, CDR1 is SGHTA and CDR2 is FQGNSA. This CDR3 reads CASSGGSRQPQHF. DNA of the CDR3: TGTGCCAGCAGCGGGGGGTCGCGACAGCCCCAGCATTTT.

Regarding this clone: Other DNA sequences in the same sample also yield this CDR3. This chain uses TRBV24-1 with TRBJ2-5; no firm D call. Germline values: CDR1 KGHDR, CDR2 SFDVKD. The CDR3 totals 13 residues. The V end lost 2 bases, the J end lost 0 bases, and 3 bases lay between the germline ends. The CDR3 sequence: CATSDSYQETQYF. CDR3 nucleotide sequence: TGTGCCACCAGTGATTCGTACCAAGAGACCCAGTACTTC.

J is TRBJ1-2 and V is TRBV18; 9 bases fit TRBD1. Germline CDR1 is KGHSH and CDR2 is LQKENI. There are 17 residues in the CDR3. The trim removed 2 bases at V and 2 bases at J, leaving 9 bases unmatched. This CDR3 reads CASSPTDRGRSNYGYTF. DNA for the CDR3: TGTGCCAGCTCACCAACGGACAGGGGCCGATCAAACTATGGCTACACCTTC.

This sequence joins TRBV9 and TRBJ2-1; D unresolved. V gave up 4 bases and J gave up 8 bases, with 19 bases separating them. CDR1 is SGDLS and CDR2 is YYNGEE in the germline V gene. There are 15 residues in the CDR3. As DNA, the CDR3 is TGTGCCAGCAGCTTTGCCGCCACTATTTGGGATGAGCAGTTCTTC. This codes for CASSFAATIWDEQFF. The full variable domain, its missing parts supplied by reference TRBV9 and TRBJ2-1, is DSGVTQTPKHLITATGQRVTLRCSPRSGDLSVYWYQQSLDQGLQFLIQYYNGEERAKGNILERFSAQQFPDLHSELNLSSLELGDSALYFCASSFAATIWDEQFFGPGTRLTVL.

J is TRBJ2-2 and V is TRBV5-8; D unresolved. The CDR3 has 14 residues. Germline CDR1 SGHTS, CDR2 YDEGEE. V lost 0 bases and J 7 bases, leaving 10 bases between the germline ends. As DNA, the CDR3 is TGTGCCAGCAGCTTGGTTCGGCGCCACGGGGAGCTGTTTTTT. Protein: CASSLVRRHGELFF.

DNA for the CDR3: TGTGCCAGCAGTATTTCCCGACAGGCTCCGTATGGCTACACCTTC. It codes for CASSISRQAPYGYTF. The chain uses TRBV27 and TRBJ1-2, with D possibly TRBD1 on 6 matching bases. The CDR3 sequence is 15 residues long. Trimming stripped 5 bases from V and 5 bases from J, with 18 bases between. Per the germline V gene, CDR1 is MNHEY and CDR2 is SMNVEV (reference sequence).

The chain recombines TRBV6-2 or TRBV6-3 with TRBJ2-1; possibly TRBD2 for D (7 bases). This CDR3 has 12 residues. Germline values: CDR1 MNHEY, CDR2 SVGEGT. V lost 5 bases and J 9 bases, leaving 11 bases between the germline ends. This CDR3 reads CASSMGGREQFF. The CDR3 DNA reads TGTGCCAGCAGTATGGGGGGGCGTGAGCAGTTCTTC.

The V call is TRBV19, the J call TRBJ2-1; 8 bases are a match to TRBD2. Trimming at V came to 1 base and at J to 9 bases, leaving 2 bases not matched to a gene. From germline, CDR1 is LNHDA and CDR2 SQIVND (reference sequence). The CDR3 length is 13 residues. Here the CDR3 DNA reads TGTGCCAGTAGTATAGGGACTAGCACTGAGCAGTTCTTC. It encodes CASSIGTSTEQFF. Supplemented by reference TRBV19 and TRBJ2-1, the full variable domain reads DGGITQSPKYLFRKEGQNVTLSCEQNLNHDAMYWYRQDPGQGLRLIYYSQIVNDFQKGDIAEGYSVSREKKESFPLTVTSAQKNPTAFYLCASSIGTSTEQFFGPGTRLTVL.

The rearrangement links TRBV24-1 to TRBJ2-6; no clear D gene. This CDR3 region has 15 residues. V was shortened by 2 bases and J by 3 bases, with 7 bases between the two germline ends. Germline V gene lookup returns CDR1 KGHDR and CDR2 SFDVKD. CDR3 DNA: TGTGCCACCAGTGATTCGGTCGATGGGGCCAACGTCCTGACTTTC. Its protein product is CATSDSVDGANVLTF.

The chain uses TRBV6-4 and TRBJ2-7; 8 positions agree with TRBD2. This CDR3 comprises 16 residues. The germline CDR1 and CDR2 sequences are MRHNA and SNTAGT. Trimming removed 11 bases from V and 3 bases from J; junction bases left unmatched: 18. CDR3 DNA: TGTGCCCCCCTAGAGTTGTTAGCGGGACTTAACTACGAGCAGTACGTC. Its translation: CAPLELLAGLNYEQYV.

This chain connects TRBV6-1 to TRBJ1-4; 7 positions agree with TRBD1. Germline trimming cut 0 bases from V and 8 bases from J; bases unmatched to any gene: 6. The CDR3 is 15 residues long. The germline gives CDR1 MNHNS, CDR2 SASEGT. The chain's CDR3 is CASSEAQGGGEKLFF. Here the CDR3 DNA reads TGTGCCAGCAGTGAAGCCCAGGGGGGCGGCGAAAAACTGTTTTTT.

This clone occurred once. The chain links TRBV14 to TRBJ1-3, with no clear D. The CDR3 runs to 15 residues. Germline CDR1 and CDR2: SGHDN and FVKESK. V shed 3 bases and J shed 8 bases, with 17 bases lying between them. The CDR3 here is CASSHLSTVQDTIYF. CDR3 coding DNA: TGTGCCAGCAGCCATCTAAGCACGGTACAAGACACCATATATTTT.

The CDR3 DNA is TGTGCCAGCAGCCCGGGACTAGCGGGAGGGACGGGGCAGTACGTC. Translated: CASSPGLAGGTGQYV. The gene calls are TRBV11-3 and TRBJ2-7, with TRBD2 identical over 16 bases. Germline CDR1 SGHNT, CDR2 YENEEA. The CDR3 covers 15 residues. The junction had 7 bases not matched to a gene; V was cut back by 5 bases and J by 9 bases.

This chain uses TRBV5-6 with TRBJ2-7; D remains unclear. The germline CDR1 and CDR2 sequences are SGHDT and YYEEEE. CDR3 length: 13 residues. V was trimmed by 4 bases and J by 4 bases, leaving 12 bases between them. In DNA form, the CDR3 reads TGTGCCAGCAGCCCCCCCGGTGGGTACGAGCAGTACGTC. It translates to CASSPPGGYEQYV.

On this clone itself: Other DNA sequences in this specimen translate into the identical CDR3. This rearrangement joins TRBV4-3 to TRBJ2-1; TRBD2 matches at 10 bases. With V trimmed by 6 bases and J by 2 bases, 7 bases remained unmatched. This CDR3 contains 16 residues. The germline V gene has CDR1 LGHNA and CDR2 YSLEER. CDR3 nucleotide sequence: TGCGCCAGCAGTCTAGGACTAGCGGAAGCCTACAATGAGCAGTTCTTC. Protein sequence: CASSLGLAEAYNEQFF.

This chain links TRBV6-5 with TRBJ1-4, with a possible D match to TRBD1 (5 bases). This CDR3 contains 15 residues. V was trimmed by 5 bases and J by 8 bases, leaving 18 bases between them. The germline CDR1 and CDR2 sequences are MNHEY and SVGAGI. The CDR3 sequence: CASSTLEGLGEKLFF. The CDR3 DNA follows: TGTGCCAGCAGTACGCTGGAGGGGCTTGGGGAAAAACTGTTTTTT.

The V call is TRBV7-9, the J call TRBJ1-5, with D maybe TRBD1 (5 bases). With 5 bases removed from V and 2 bases from J, the gap between germline ends came to 13 bases. Germline V gene sequence: CDR1 SEHNR, CDR2 FQNEAQ (reference sequence). CDR3 length: 15 amino acids. CDR3 coding DNA: TGTGCCAGCAGCACGACAGCTTTTGGCAATCAGCCCCAGCATTTT. This sequence encodes CASSTTAFGNQPQHF.

V gene TRBV6-4 combines with J gene TRBJ2-5; perhaps TRBD1 as D (6 bases). V shed 4 bases and J shed 4 bases, with 10 bases lying between them. The CDR3 is 13 amino acids. Germline CDR1 and CDR2: MRHNA and SNTAGT. The DNA for the CDR3 is TGTGCCAGCAGTGTTGAAGGGGGAGAGACCCAGTACTTC. This codes for CASSVEGGETQYF.

This chain links TRBV19 with TRBJ1-1; TRBD1 agrees at 8 bases. Per germline, CDR1 LNHDA and CDR2 SQIVND (reference sequence). V was pared by 5 bases and J by 11 bases, with 13 bases of the junction left unmatched. There are 14 residues in the CDR3. The CDR3 DNA reads as TGTGCCAGTAGTGCCGGGACAGGACTATCTACGGCTTTCTTT. Amino acid sequence: CASSAGTGLSTAFF.

This clone was observed a single time. The J gene is TRBJ1-2, the V gene TRBV7-2; D gene ambiguous. Trimming took off 5 bases at V and 5 bases at J, with 15 bases between the two ends. CDR3 length: 14 residues. Germline V gene lookup returns CDR1 SGHTA and CDR2 FQGNSA. In DNA form, the CDR3 reads TGTGCCAGCAGCCCGGCCGCCGGCGAGTATGGCTACACCTTC. Encoded protein: CASSPAAGEYGYTF.

The chain couples TRBV7-9 to TRBJ2-7, with 9 nucleotides matching TRBD2. CDR3 size: 14 residues. V dropped 3 bases and J dropped 3; count of bases not matched to a gene: 3. The V gene's germline CDR1 is SEHNR and CDR2 FQNEAQ (reference sequence). The CDR3 DNA follows: TGTGCCAGCAGCTTGTCAGCGGGAGGCTACGAGCAGTACTTC. Residues: CASSLSAGGYEQYF.

The chain couples TRBV28 to TRBJ2-7, with TRBD1 matching 8 bases. Germline trimming cut 10 bases from V and 3 bases from J; bases unmatched to any gene: 5. Germline V gene sequence: CDR1 MDHEN, CDR2 SYDVKM. The CDR3 is made up of 12 amino acids. The CDR3 DNA reads as TGTGCCATCACACAGGGGGGCTACGAGCAGTACTTC. It yields the protein CAITQGGYEQYF.